A single sample gave rise to the 25 T cell receptor beta chains below, sequenced in a study of cytomegalovirus exposure and HLA in healthy donors. Amplification used 60 Vbeta primers and 13 Jbeta primers. Produced via immunoSEQ multiplex PCR; TCRdb's table is partial and in-frame only. The sample contains 170,000 or so clones, roughly 85% of which appear only once. The sample consisted of PBMCs. These receptors were taken from a woman aged 35 to 49 in good health and CMV-seronegative.

The V and J genes are TRBV4-1 and TRBJ1-2; possible D gene TRBD1, 6 bases. The CDR3 spans 15 residues. Trimming stripped 2 bases from V and 2 bases from J, with 12 bases between. Looked up from germline, CDR1 is MGHRA and CDR2 is YSYEKL. CDR3 region: CASSQRTAANYGYTF. In DNA, the CDR3 is TGCGCCAGCAGCCAACGGACAGCCGCAAACTATGGCTACACCTTC.

The CDR3 DNA reads as TGTGCCAGCAGCCTACTCGGGCAGGGAGGCGACAATGGCTACACCTTC. It translates to CASSLLGQGGDNGYTF. The V call is TRBV6-6, the J call TRBJ1-2, with D possibly being TRBD1 (5 bases). Germline CDR1 MNHNY, CDR2 SVGAGI (reference sequence). V was trimmed by 6 bases and J by 6 bases, leaving 23 bases between them. The CDR3 runs 16 residues.

This sequence joins TRBV21-1 and TRBJ1-5. TRBV21-1 counts as a pseudogene. The CDR3 contains 20 residues. CDR3 sequence: CASSKGVDPTGGEVNQPQHF. The CDR3 nucleotides are TGTGCCAGCAGCAAAGGGGTCGACCCAACCGGGGGAGAAGTCAATCAGCCCCAGCATTTT.

In this sample, this clone turned up a few times. The chain links TRBV5-1 to TRBJ2-7; D is ambiguous. The CDR3 covers 14 residues. The germline V gene has CDR1 SGHRS and CDR2 YFSETQ. V shed 0 bases and J shed 3 bases, with 10 bases lying between them. CDR3 in DNA: TGCGCCAGCAGCTTGGACTCGCCGGGCTACGAGCAGTACTTC. Encoded protein: CASSLDSPGYEQYF. Variable domain in full (rest from reference TRBV5-1 and TRBJ2-7): KAGVTQTPRYLIKTRGQQVTLSCSPISGHRSVSWYQQTPGQGLQFLFEYFSETQRNKGNFPGRFSGRQFSNSRSEMNVSTLELGDSALYLCASSLDSPGYEQYFGPGTRLTVT.

V usage is TRBV5-4 and J usage is TRBJ1-1; tentative D call: TRBD1 (5 bases). Trimming shortened V by 0 bases and J by 5 bases, and 11 bases separated the two germline ends. This CDR3 contains 14 residues. Germline values: CDR1 SGHNT, CDR2 YYREEE (reference sequence). The CDR3 region is CASSLVGAGTEAFF. In DNA, the CDR3 is TGTGCCAGCAGCTTGGTAGGGGCAGGGACTGAAGCTTTCTTT.

The chain recombines TRBV10-3 with TRBJ2-5, with 12 bases identical to TRBD1. The J segment lost 5 bases and the V segment lost 6 bases, leaving 7 bases of the junction unmatched. The length of the CDR3 is 15 residues. Germline V gene lookup returns CDR1 ENHRY and CDR2 SYGVKD. CDR3: CAIRPGTGGQETQYF. In DNA, the CDR3 is TGTGCCATCAGACCCGGGACAGGGGGCCAGGAGACCCAGTACTTC.

V and J are TRBV2 and TRBJ1-3, with D possibly matching TRBD1 (5 bases). Per the germline V gene, CDR1 is SNHLY and CDR2 is FYNNEI. V was trimmed by 4 bases and J by 5 bases, leaving 12 bases between them. The CDR3 has 14 residues. The CDR3 DNA reads as TGTGCCAGCAGTGGCGGGGACCGACGAAACACCATATATTTT. It is translated as CASSGGDRRNTIYF.

This clone appeared a few times. This chain uses TRBV7-2 with TRBJ1-5; TRBD1 agrees at 10 bases. The CDR3 length is 17 residues. J gave up 2 bases and V 2 bases, and 6 bases lay outside the gene matches. Germline assignment: CDR1 SGHTA and CDR2 FQGNSA. The CDR3 DNA is TGTGCCAGCAGCTTACTTGGGGGGACAGGGGGCAATCAGCCCCAGCATTTT. This codes for CASSLLGGTGGNQPQHF.

V usage is TRBV2 and J usage is TRBJ2-7, with 9 positions matching TRBD1. Germline V gene lookup returns CDR1 SNHLY and CDR2 FYNNEI. J was trimmed by 6 bases and V by 4 bases; bases with no gene match: 7. The CDR3 length is 14 residues. CDR3 sequence reads: CASSAGQGETEQYF. CDR3 DNA: TGTGCCAGCAGTGCGGGACAGGGTGAGACCGAGCAGTACTTC.

V is TRBV5-4 and J is TRBJ1-3; the match to TRBD1 covers 9 bases. The CDR3 totals 17 residues. CDR1 SGHNT and CDR2 YYREEE come from the germline V gene (reference sequence). The trim removed 4 bases at V and 2 bases at J, leaving 10 bases unmatched. CDR3 protein: CASSQPGQGTTGNTIYF. DNA of the CDR3: TGTGCCAGCAGCCAACCGGGACAGGGAACGACTGGAAACACCATATATTTT. Looking up the rest from reference TRBV5-4 and TRBJ1-3 gives the full variable domain: ETGVTQSPTHLIKTRGQQVTLRCSSQSGHNTVSWYQQALGQGPQFIFQYYREEENGRGNFPPRFSGLQFPNYSSELNVNALELDDSALYLCASSQPGQGTTGNTIYFGEGSWLTVV.

The CDR3 is CASSMTRGILSNQPQHF. CDR3 coding DNA: TGTGCCAGTAGTATGACACGGGGGATCCTCAGCAATCAGCCCCAGCATTTT. The J gene is TRBJ1-5, the V gene TRBV19; TRBD1 might be the D (5 bases). This CDR3 has 17 residues. Germline V CDR1 and CDR2: LNHDA, SQIVND (reference sequence). Trimming took 3 bases from V and 1 from J, leaving 16 bases between them.

The chain combines TRBV4-1 with TRBJ2-1; 8 positions agree with TRBD2. Per the germline V gene, CDR1 is MGHRA and CDR2 is YSYEKL. The J segment lost 3 bases and the V segment lost 2 bases, leaving 6 bases of the junction unmatched. The CDR3 runs 16 residues. CDR3 in amino acids: CASSQWTGGSYNEQFF. DNA of the CDR3: TGCGCCAGCAGCCAATGGACGGGGGGGAGCTACAATGAGCAGTTCTTC.

The chain carries TRBV29-1 and TRBJ2-1; D is perhaps TRBD2 (5 bases). The length of the CDR3 is 13 residues. V was clipped by 5 bases and J by 2 bases, with 10 bases between them. Germline CDR1 and CDR2: SQVTM and ANQGSEA. The CDR3 DNA reads TGCAGCGTTCCGGGGAGTCCCTACAATGAGCAGTTCTTC. Translating it yields CSVPGSPYNEQFF.

The chain recombines TRBV7-2 with TRBJ2-7, with 11 bases that match TRBD2. With 5 bases clipped from V and 4 bases from J, the junction kept 10 bases outside the gene matches. Germline CDR1 is SGHTA and CDR2 is FQGNSA. CDR3 size: 16 residues. CDR3 nucleotide sequence: TGTGCCAGCAGCCGGAGAACTAGCGGGAGTGGGTACGAGCAGTACTTC. It specifies CASSRRTSGSGYEQYF.

J is TRBJ2-5 and V is TRBV18, with D tentatively TRBD1 (6 bases). CDR1 is KGHSH, CDR2 LQKENI, per germline. Trimming left V 4 bases short and J 0 bases short, with 9 bases between. The CDR3 spans 14 residues. CDR3 in amino acids: CASSLRDNQETQYF. The DNA for the CDR3 is TGTGCCAGCTCACTACGGGACAACCAAGAGACCCAGTACTTC.

The rearrangement joins TRBV5-4 to TRBJ2-4; 10 bases line up with TRBD1. The germline V gene has CDR1 SGHNT and CDR2 YYREEE (reference sequence). This CDR3 has 16 residues. V shed 0 bases, J shed 1 base, and the junction held 1 base outside the gene matches. The CDR3 region is CASSLGQGAAKNIQYF. CDR3 nucleotide sequence: TGTGCCAGCAGCTTGGGACAGGGGGCCGCCAAAAACATTCAGTACTTC.

The chain combines TRBV10-1 with TRBJ1-5; D gene ambiguous. This CDR3 contains 13 residues. Germline V gene sequence: CDR1 WNHNN, CDR2 SYGVQD (reference sequence). Trimming left V 3 bases short and J 1 base short, with 4 bases between. The CDR3 reads CASSEISNQPQHF. As DNA, the CDR3 is TGCGCCAGCAGTGAAATAAGCAATCAGCCCCAGCATTTT.

The chain joins TRBV5-1 to TRBJ2-3; the match to TRBD1 covers 12 bases. CDR1 SGHRS and CDR2 YFSETQ come from the germline V gene. Trimming took 4 bases from V and 3 from J; bases not matched to a gene: 6. CDR3 length equals 16 residues. The CDR3 is CASSGGTGGKTDTQYF. CDR3 bases: TGCGCCAGCAGCGGAGGGACAGGGGGCAAAACAGATACGCAGTATTTT. Full variable domain (missing parts from reference TRBV5-1 and TRBJ2-3): KAGVTQTPRYLIKTRGQQVTLSCSPISGHRSVSWYQQTPGQGLQFLFEYFSETQRNKGNFPGRFSGRQFSNSRSEMNVSTLELGDSALYLCASSGGTGGKTDTQYFGPGTRLTVL.

The CDR3 loop reads CASSLGQGAGEQYF. CDR3 coding DNA: TGTGCCAGCAGCCTGGGACAGGGGGCAGGCGAGCAGTACTTC. The rearrangement links TRBV7-6 to TRBJ2-7; TRBD1 aligns across 12 bases. The CDR3 length is 14 residues. Per germline, CDR1 SGHVS and CDR2 FNYEAQ. J was trimmed by 6 bases and V by 5 bases; bases with no gene match: 5.

This sequence joins TRBV7-2 and TRBJ1-2; 7 nucleotides align to TRBD1. Germline CDR1 and CDR2: SGHTA and FQGNSA. V dropped 5 bases and J dropped 4; count of bases not matched to a gene: 4. This CDR3 has 13 amino acids. Here the CDR3 reads CASSPDRAYGYTF. CDR3 bases: TGTGCCAGCAGCCCCGACAGGGCCTATGGCTACACCTTC. Supplemented by reference TRBV7-2 and TRBJ1-2, the full variable domain reads GAGVSQSPSNKVTEKGKDVELRCDPISGHTALYWYRQSLGQGLEFLIYFQGNSAPDKSGLPSDRFSAERTGGSVSTLTIQRTQQEDSAVYLCASSPDRAYGYTFGSGTRLTVV.

This clone has just one count. The chain uses TRBV13 and TRBJ2-1, with 14 bases fitting TRBD2. CDR3 length equals 14 residues. From germline, CDR1 is PRHDT and CDR2 FYEKMQ (reference sequence). Trimming cost V 8 bases and J 6 bases; bases outside gene matches: 3. The DNA for the CDR3 is TGTGCCAGCCGGACTAGCGGGGGGTTCAATGAGCAGTTCTTC. Its protein product is CASRTSGGFNEQFF.

J is TRBJ2-7 and V is TRBV10-3; TRBD1 agrees at 7 bases. V gave up 6 bases and J gave up 3 bases; unmatched junction bases: 8. Germline assignment: CDR1 ENHRY and CDR2 SYGVKD. This CDR3 region has 14 residues. The CDR3 spells CAIRGDRAGYEQYF. In DNA form, the CDR3 reads TGTGCCATCAGGGGCGACAGGGCCGGCTACGAGCAGTACTTC.

The chain is built from TRBV19 and TRBJ2-7, with 9 bases that match TRBD2. With 3 bases clipped from V and 6 bases from J, the junction kept 9 bases outside the gene matches. The V gene's germline CDR1 is LNHDA and CDR2 SQIVND (reference sequence). CDR3 length: 15 amino acids. The CDR3 nucleotides read TGTGCCAGTAGTATGTTGGTAGCGGGAGTTGGCGAGCAGTACTTC. Protein product: CASSMLVAGVGEQYF.

As for this clone: At one of its ends the junction is not consistent with the germline gene, which may arise from a read error. The chain recombines TRBV7-7 with TRBJ2-1; 12 positions agree with TRBD2. CDR3 length: 15 residues. Germline assignment: CDR1 SSHAT and CDR2 FNYEAQ (reference sequence). The CDR3 nucleotides are TGTGCTAGCAGCCCGCTAGCGGGGGGGTCTCGAGAGCAGTTCTTC. This codes for CASSPLAGGSREQFF.

This chain links TRBV2 with TRBJ2-1, with a weak D call TRBD1 (5 bases). Per the germline V gene, CDR1 is SNHLY and CDR2 is FYNNEI. The CDR3 consists of 12 residues. Trimming removed 1 base at V and 9 bases at J, with 7 bases between. The CDR3 region is CASSEGQLEQFF. CDR3 sequence (DNA): TGTGCCAGCAGTGAAGGACAGCTTGAGCAGTTCTTC.